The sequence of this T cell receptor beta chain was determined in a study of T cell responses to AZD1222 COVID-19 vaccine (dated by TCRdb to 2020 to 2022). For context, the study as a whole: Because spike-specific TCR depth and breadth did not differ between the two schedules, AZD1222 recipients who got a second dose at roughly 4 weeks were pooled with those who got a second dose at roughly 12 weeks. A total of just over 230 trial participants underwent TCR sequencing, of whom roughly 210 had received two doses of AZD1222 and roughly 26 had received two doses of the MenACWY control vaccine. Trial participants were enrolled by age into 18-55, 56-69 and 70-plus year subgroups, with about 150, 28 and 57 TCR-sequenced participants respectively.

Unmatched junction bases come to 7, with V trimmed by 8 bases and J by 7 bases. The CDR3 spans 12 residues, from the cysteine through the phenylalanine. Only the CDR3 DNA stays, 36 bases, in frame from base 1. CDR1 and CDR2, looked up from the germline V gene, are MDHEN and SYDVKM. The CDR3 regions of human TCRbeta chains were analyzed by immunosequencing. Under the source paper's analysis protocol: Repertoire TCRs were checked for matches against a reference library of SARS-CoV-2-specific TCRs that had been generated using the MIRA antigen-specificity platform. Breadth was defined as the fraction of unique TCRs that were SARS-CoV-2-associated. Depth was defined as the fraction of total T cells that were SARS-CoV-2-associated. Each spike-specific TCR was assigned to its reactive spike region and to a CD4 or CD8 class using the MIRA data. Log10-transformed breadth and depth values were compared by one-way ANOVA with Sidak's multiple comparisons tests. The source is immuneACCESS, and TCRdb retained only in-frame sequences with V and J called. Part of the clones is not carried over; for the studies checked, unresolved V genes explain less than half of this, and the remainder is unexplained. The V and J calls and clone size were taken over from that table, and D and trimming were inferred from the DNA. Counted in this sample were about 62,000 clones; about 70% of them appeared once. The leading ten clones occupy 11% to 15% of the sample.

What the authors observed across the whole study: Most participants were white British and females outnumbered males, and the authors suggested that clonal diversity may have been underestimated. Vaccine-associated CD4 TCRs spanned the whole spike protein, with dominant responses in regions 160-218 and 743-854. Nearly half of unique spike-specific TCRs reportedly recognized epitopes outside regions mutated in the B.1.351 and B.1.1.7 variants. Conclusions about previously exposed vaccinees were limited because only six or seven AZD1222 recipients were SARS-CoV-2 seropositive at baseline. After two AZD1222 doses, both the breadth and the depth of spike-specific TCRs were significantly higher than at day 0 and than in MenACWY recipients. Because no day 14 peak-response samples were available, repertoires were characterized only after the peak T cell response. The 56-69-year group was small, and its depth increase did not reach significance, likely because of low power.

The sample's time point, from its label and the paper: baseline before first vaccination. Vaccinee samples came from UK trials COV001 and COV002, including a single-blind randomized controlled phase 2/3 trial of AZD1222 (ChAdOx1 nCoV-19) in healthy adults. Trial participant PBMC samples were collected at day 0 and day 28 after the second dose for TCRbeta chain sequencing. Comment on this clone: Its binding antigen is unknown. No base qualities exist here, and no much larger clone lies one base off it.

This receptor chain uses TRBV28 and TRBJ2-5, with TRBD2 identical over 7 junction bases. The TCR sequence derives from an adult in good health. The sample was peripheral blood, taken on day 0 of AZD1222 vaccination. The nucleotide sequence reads TGTGCCAGCCTTGCACCGGGGGGGACCCAGTACTTC. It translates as CASLAPGGTQYF.